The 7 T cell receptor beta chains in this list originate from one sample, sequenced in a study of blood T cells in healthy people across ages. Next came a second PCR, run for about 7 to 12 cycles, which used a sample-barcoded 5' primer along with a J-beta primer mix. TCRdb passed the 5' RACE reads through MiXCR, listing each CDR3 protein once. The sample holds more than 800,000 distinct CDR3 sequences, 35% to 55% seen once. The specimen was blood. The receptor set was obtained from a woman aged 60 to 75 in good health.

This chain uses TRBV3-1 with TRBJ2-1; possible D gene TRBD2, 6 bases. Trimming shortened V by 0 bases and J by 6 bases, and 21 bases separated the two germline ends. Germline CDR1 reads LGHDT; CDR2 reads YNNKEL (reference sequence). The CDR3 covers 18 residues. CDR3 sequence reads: CASSQESSVSRRVNEQFF. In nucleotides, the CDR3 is TGTGCCAGCAGCCAAGAGAGCAGCGTGAGTAGGAGGGTCAATGAGCAGTTCTTC.

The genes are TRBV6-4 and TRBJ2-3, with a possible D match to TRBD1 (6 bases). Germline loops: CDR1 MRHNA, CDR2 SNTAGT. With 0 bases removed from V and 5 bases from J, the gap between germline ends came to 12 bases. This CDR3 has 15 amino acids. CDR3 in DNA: TGTGCCAGCAGTGACTCCACAGGGTTGGGAGATACGCAGTATTTT. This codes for CASSDSTGLGDTQYF.

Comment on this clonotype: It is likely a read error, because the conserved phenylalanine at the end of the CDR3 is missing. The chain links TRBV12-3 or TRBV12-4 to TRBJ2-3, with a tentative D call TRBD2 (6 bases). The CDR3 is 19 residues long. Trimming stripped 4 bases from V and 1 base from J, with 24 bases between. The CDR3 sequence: CASSSMGRLARVGTDTQYS. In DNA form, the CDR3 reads TGTGCCAGCAGTTCGATGGGGCGGCTAGCGAGAGTAGGCACAGATACGCAGTATTCT.

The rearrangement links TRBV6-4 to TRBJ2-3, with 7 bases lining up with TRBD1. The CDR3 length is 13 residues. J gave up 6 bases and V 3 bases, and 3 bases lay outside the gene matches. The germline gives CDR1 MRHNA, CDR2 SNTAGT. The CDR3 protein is CASSEQGMDTQYF. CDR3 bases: TGTGCCAGCAGTGAACAGGGGATGGATACGCAGTATTTT.

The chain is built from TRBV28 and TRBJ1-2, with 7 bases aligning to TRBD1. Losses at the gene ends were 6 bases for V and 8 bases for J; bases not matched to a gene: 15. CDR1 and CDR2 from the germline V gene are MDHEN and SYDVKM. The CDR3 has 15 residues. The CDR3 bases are TGTGCCAGCAGCCTACGCCGAGGGGGCGCCGGAGGCTACACCTTC. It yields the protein CASSLRRGGAGGYTF.

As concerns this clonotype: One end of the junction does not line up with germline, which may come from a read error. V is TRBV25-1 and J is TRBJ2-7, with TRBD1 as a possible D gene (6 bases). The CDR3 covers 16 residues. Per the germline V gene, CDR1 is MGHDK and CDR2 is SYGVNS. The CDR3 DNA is TGTGCCAGCACCTCAATGCGACAGGACGAATCCTGCGAGCAGTACTTC. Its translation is CASTSMRQDESCEQYF.

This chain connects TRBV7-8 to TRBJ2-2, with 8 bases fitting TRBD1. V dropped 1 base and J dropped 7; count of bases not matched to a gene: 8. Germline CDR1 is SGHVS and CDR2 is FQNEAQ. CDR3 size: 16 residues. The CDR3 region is CASSLGTGFSGGELFF. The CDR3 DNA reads TGTGCCAGCAGCTTAGGGACAGGGTTCTCCGGCGGGGAGCTGTTTTTT.